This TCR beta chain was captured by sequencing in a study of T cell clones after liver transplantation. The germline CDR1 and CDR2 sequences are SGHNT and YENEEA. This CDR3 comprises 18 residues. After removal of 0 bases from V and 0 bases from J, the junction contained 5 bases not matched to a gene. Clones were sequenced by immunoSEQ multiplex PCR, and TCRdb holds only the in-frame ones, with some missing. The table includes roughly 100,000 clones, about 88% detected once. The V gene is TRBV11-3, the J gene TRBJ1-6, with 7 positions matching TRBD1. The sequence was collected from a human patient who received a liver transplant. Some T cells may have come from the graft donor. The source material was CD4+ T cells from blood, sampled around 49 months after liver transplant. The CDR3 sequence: CASSLDPDRSSYNSPLHF. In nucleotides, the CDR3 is TGTGCCAGCAGCTTAGACCCGGACAGGAGCTCCTATAATTCACCCCTCCACTTT.